Listed below are T cell receptor beta chains from one sample, sequenced in a study of blood T cells in healthy people across ages. TCRdb re-analysed the 5' RACE reads in MiXCR, keeping a single row per CDR3 protein. The sample records about 1.5 million distinct CDR3 sequences, roughly 43% being singletons. Sequenced sample: blood. Source of these receptors: a woman aged 18-30 years in good health. Both conserved end residues are part of each CDR3. The order of the fields is D gene, V gene, J gene, clone size, CDR3 DNA, CDR3 protein. D genes are given only for firm matches. Clone size, where shown, is once, few, many, or a class for clones that have expanded.

d_gene: -
v_gene: TRBV7-3
j_gene: TRBJ2-3
abundance: -
CDR3nt: TGTGCCAGCAGCCGCTATCGGGATACGCAGTATTTT
CDR3aa: CASSRYRDTQYF

d_gene: TRBD1
v_gene: TRBV12-3/TRBV12-4
j_gene: TRBJ2-3
abundance: few
CDR3nt: TGTGCCAGCAAAGCACAGGGGGAGTTCACAGATACGCAGTATTTT
CDR3aa: CASKAQGEFTDTQYF

d_gene: -
v_gene: TRBV7-2
j_gene: TRBJ2-3
abundance: -
CDR3nt: TGTGCCAGCAGCTTAGATGGGGGGGCCACTGGCACAGATACGCAGTATTTT
CDR3aa: CASSLDGGATGTDTQYF

d_gene: TRBD1
v_gene: TRBV6-6
j_gene: TRBJ1-2
abundance: -
CDR3nt: TGTGCCAGCAGCAGAGACAGGGAGCTTTATGGCTACACCTTC
CDR3aa: CASSRDRELYGYTF

d_gene: -
v_gene: TRBV9
j_gene: TRBJ1-1
abundance: -
CDR3nt: TGTGCCAGCAGCGTGGGGAAATTTACTGAAGCTTTCTTT
CDR3aa: CASSVGKFTEAFF

d_gene: -
v_gene: TRBV7-6
j_gene: TRBJ2-7
abundance: -
CDR3nt: TGTGCCAGCAGCTCCTCGACGGGGAGCTCCTACAATGAGCAGTACTTC
CDR3aa: CASSSSTGSSYNEQYF

d_gene: -
v_gene: TRBV12-3/TRBV12-4
j_gene: TRBJ2-5
abundance: few
CDR3nt: TGTGCCAGCACCCCGGGACTCGGAGAGACCCAGTACTTC
CDR3aa: CASTPGLGETQYF

d_gene: -
v_gene: TRBV20-1
j_gene: TRBJ1-2
abundance: -
CDR3nt: TGCAGTGCTATGGCCGACGGCAGCTATGGCTGCACCTTC
CDR3aa: CSAMADGSYGCTF

d_gene: -
v_gene: TRBV4-3
j_gene: TRBJ1-1
abundance: -
CDR3nt: TGCGCCAGCAGCCAGACTTTGGACCTGTTTAGTGAAGCTTTCTTT
CDR3aa: CASSQTLDLFSEAFF

d_gene: TRBD2
v_gene: TRBV20-1
j_gene: TRBJ2-1
abundance: few
CDR3nt: TGCAGTGCTTCCCCACTAGCGGGAGCATTCTACAATGAGCAGTTCTTC
CDR3aa: CSASPLAGAFYNEQFF

d_gene: -
v_gene: TRBV6-6
j_gene: TRBJ2-1
abundance: -
CDR3nt: TGTGCCAGCAGCCTACGGGGGGGACAGTTACCCGATGAGCAGTTCTTC
CDR3aa: CASSLRGGQLPDEQFF

d_gene: -
v_gene: TRBV20-1
j_gene: TRBJ2-6
abundance: once
CDR3nt: TGCAGTGCTAGGCCCGGGTATGGGGCCAACGTCCTGACTTTC
CDR3aa: CSARPGYGANVLTF